A selection of T cell receptor beta chains follows, all from one sample in a study of cytomegalovirus exposure and HLA in healthy donors. Sequencing was performed with immunoSEQ multiplex PCR; in TCRdb, only in-frame clones are kept and a portion is missing. Seen in this sample are under 90,000 clones; the ten most common clones hold 15%. The sequencing sample was made of PBMCs. These receptors originate from a man in his forties or fifties in good health and CMV-seropositive. CDR3s leave out the opening cysteine and the closing phenylalanine or tryptophan. Each record gives: V gene, CDR3 protein.

v_call: TRBV18; cdr3_aa: ASSPGTGAQPQH
v_call: TRBV9; cdr3_aa: ASNPDGQIHNEQF
v_call: TRBV2; cdr3_aa: ASSPTRTGSDYGYT
v_call: TRBV6-4; cdr3_aa: ASSEEEKLF
v_call: TRBV6-1; cdr3_aa: ASSFDKNTEAF
v_call: TRBV5-5; cdr3_aa: ASSLTGSNQPQH
v_call: TRBV18; cdr3_aa: ASSPQEKATGELF
v_call: TRBV15; cdr3_aa: ATRSGNADTQY
v_call: TRBV4-3; cdr3_aa: ASSRTGGGDTQY
v_call: TRBV30; cdr3_aa: AWSLAVNYGYT
v_call: TRBV28; cdr3_aa: ASSLVGGYTGELF
v_call: TRBV2; cdr3_aa: ASSEALALYNEQF
v_call: TRBV9; cdr3_aa: ASPRLSRQETQY
v_call: TRBV7-9; cdr3_aa: ASSNGLAGVPLQETQY
v_call: TRBV5-4; cdr3_aa: ASSLAGSSGNTIY
v_call: TRBV19; cdr3_aa: ASSTPLRDRTDTQY
v_call: TRBV4-2; cdr3_aa: ASSQLTSGRSYEQY
v_call: TRBV5-8; cdr3_aa: ASSYYRAINYGYT